In its sample, the clone carrying this T cell receptor beta chain was seen many times. Its specificity is not known. This sample was taken from a study of regulatory T cells in long-lasting Graves disease. Study conclusions and caveats: Peripheral blood alone, not thyroid tissue, underwent study.

Both iRepertoire HTBI primers and Arm-PCR of CDR3 regions were used to build the TCR beta libraries. TCRdb reprocessed the multiplex PCR reads via MiXCR and lists one record per CDR3 protein. The sample holds approximately 350,000 distinct CDR3 sequences, approximately 15% seen once. Time point noted: newly diagnosed GD, antithyroid drugs for less than 3 months. With RNA extracted from PBMCs as input, the TCR library was made. The peripheral blood volume drawn was around 9.6 milliliters, and it was collected into EDTA tubes. Germline V lookup: CDR1 MNHEY, CDR2 SVGEGT. V was clipped by 2 bases and J by 3 bases; unmatched bases: 7. This CDR3 has 16 residues. A further study also used this sample, focusing on T cells in Graves' hyperthyroidism and ophthalmopathy. That source reports: HTBI primers drove first-round RT-PCR of the TCR CDR3.

This sample comprised peripheral blood mononuclear cells (PBMCs), obtained at new diagnosis, from a patient treated with antithyroid drugs. V usage is TRBV6-2 or TRBV6-3 and J usage is TRBJ1-5; 7 positions agree with TRBD1. This sequence was found in a man aged 35 to 55 with Graves disease. CDR3 in amino acids: CASSYIRDRPNQPQHF. CDR3 coding DNA: TGTGCCAGCAGTTACATCCGGGACAGACCCAATCAGCCCCAGCATTTT.